The 27 T cell receptor beta chains presented below share a single source sample, sequenced in a study of technical replicates of blood from four donors. The data were produced by immunoSEQ multiplex PCR, yet TCRdb's version contains in-frame clones alone and is incomplete. Among some 87,000 clones listed, nearly 95% were seen once. Sequencing input: T cells isolated from PBMCs. Receptor source: a human donor in good health.

The chain carries TRBV4-1 and TRBJ2-1, with a weak D call TRBD2 (5 bases). V was trimmed by 4 bases and J by 8 bases, leaving 18 bases between them. Germline CDR1 is MGHRA and CDR2 is YSYEKL. This CDR3 has 15 residues. The CDR3 nucleotides are TGCGCCAGCAGCCCGATGAATCTTCTCGGGGATGAGCAGTTCTTC. Amino acid sequence: CASSPMNLLGDEQFF.

The chain uses TRBV2 and TRBJ2-4; 9 nucleotides align to TRBD1. Germline V lookup: CDR1 SNHLY, CDR2 FYNNEI. This CDR3 contains 13 residues. The J segment lost 8 bases and the V segment lost 11 bases, leaving 10 bases of the junction unmatched. Here the CDR3 reads CAGFRDREHIQYF. In nucleotides, the CDR3 is TGTGCCGGTTTCCGGGACAGGGAACACATTCAGTACTTC.

This rearrangement joins TRBV18 to TRBJ1-5; no reliable D call. Looked up from germline, CDR1 is KGHSH and CDR2 is LQKENI. V shed 3 bases and J shed 0 bases, with 6 bases lying between them. This CDR3 is built from 14 residues. CDR3 residues: CASSPPNSNQPQHF. In nucleotides, the CDR3 is TGTGCCAGCTCACCGCCTAATAGCAATCAGCCCCAGCATTTT.

The chain couples TRBV19 to TRBJ1-5; D gene unclear. From germline, CDR1 is LNHDA and CDR2 SQIVND (reference sequence). V lost 3 bases and J lost 5, with 11 bases in between. This CDR3 region has 14 residues. The CDR3 DNA sequence: TGTGCCAGTAGTATTTGGGCAGTAGATCAGCCCCAGCATTTT. Translated, it gives CASSIWAVDQPQHF. Full variable domain (remainder filled in from reference TRBV19 and TRBJ1-5): DGGITQSPKYLFRKEGQNVTLSCEQNLNHDAMYWYRQDPGQGLRLIYYSQIVNDFQKGDIAEGYSVSREKKESFPLTVTSAQKNPTAFYLCASSIWAVDQPQHFGDGTRLSIL.

The rearrangement links TRBV30 to TRBJ2-3, with D maybe TRBD1 (5 bases). The germline gives CDR1 GTSNPN, CDR2 SVGIG (reference sequence). Trimming removed 5 bases at V and 0 bases at J, with 6 bases between. The CDR3 is 12 amino acids. The CDR3 DNA reads TGTGCCTGGGGGGCTAGCACAGATACGCAGTATTTT. It translates to CAWGASTDTQYF.

This clone appeared once. The chain uses TRBV2 and TRBJ2-7, with 7 positions matching TRBD2. The J segment lost 4 bases and the V segment lost 6 bases, leaving 6 bases of the junction unmatched. Germline CDR1 reads SNHLY; CDR2 reads FYNNEI. The CDR3 covers 13 residues. CDR3 sequence reads: CASSGLVGYEQYF. Here the CDR3 DNA reads TGTGCCAGCAGCGGACTAGTGGGTTACGAGCAGTACTTC.

The V gene is TRBV9, the J gene TRBJ1-3; 8 positions agree with TRBD1. Germline loops: CDR1 SGDLS, CDR2 YYNGEE. The V gene end was trimmed by 3 bases and the J gene end by 2 bases; junction bases not matched to a gene: 4. The CDR3 extends over 15 amino acids. The CDR3 DNA reads TGTGCCAGCAGCGGCGGGACAGGAGCTGGAAACACCATATATTTT. Protein product: CASSGGTGAGNTIYF.

The V call is TRBV28, the J call TRBJ1-1; D possibly corresponds to TRBD1 (5 bases). CDR1 is MDHEN, CDR2 SYDVKM, per germline. The CDR3 has 13 residues. V dropped 8 bases and J dropped 1 base, with 11 bases sitting between them. The CDR3 spells CASHRPSNTEAFF. The CDR3 nucleotides read TGTGCCAGCCACAGGCCCTCGAACACTGAAGCTTTCTTT. The variable domain in full, completed from reference TRBV28 and TRBJ1-1, reads DVKVTQSSRYLVKRTGEKVFLECVQDMDHENMFWYRQDPGLGLRLIYFSYDVKMKEKGDIPEGYSVSREKKERFSLILESASTNQTSMYLCASHRPSNTEAFFGQGTRLTVV.

This clone was seen only a few times. J is TRBJ1-1 and V is TRBV21-1. TRBV21-1 is a pseudogene. The CDR3 contains 15 residues. CDR3 in amino acids: CASPKSGEVMTEAFF. CDR3 nucleotide sequence: TGTGCCAGCCCAAAATCCGGGGAGGTTATGACTGAAGCTTTCTTT.

The J gene is TRBJ1-4, the V gene TRBV9; D might be TRBD1 (6 bases). In germline, CDR1 is SGDLS, CDR2 YYNGEE. V lost 4 bases and J lost 4, with 14 bases in between. The CDR3 has 15 amino acids. CDR3 DNA sequence: TGTGCCAGCAGCTTCCAACAGGGAAATAATGAAAAACTGTTTTTT. It codes for CASSFQQGNNEKLFF.

The rearrangement links TRBV7-9 to TRBJ2-1, with D perhaps TRBD1 (5 bases). Per germline, CDR1 SEHNR and CDR2 FQNEAQ (reference sequence). CDR3 length equals 11 residues. The ends were cut back, 5 bases at V and 9 bases at J, with 8 bases in the middle. CDR3 residues: CASSEDSEQFF. The CDR3 region has the DNA TGTGCCAGCAGCGAAGACAGTGAGCAGTTCTTC. The variable domain in full, completed from reference TRBV7-9 and TRBJ2-1, reads DTGVSQNPRHKITKRGQNVTFRCDPISEHNRLYWYRQTLGQGPEFLTYFQNEAQLEKSRLLSDRFSAERPKGSFSTLEIQRTEQGDSAMYLCASSEDSEQFFGPGTRLTVL.

The J gene is TRBJ2-7, the V gene TRBV27; 7 bases agree with TRBD2. The germline V gene has CDR1 MNHEY and CDR2 SMNVEV (reference sequence). V shed 3 bases, J shed 6 bases, and the junction held 2 bases outside the gene matches. The CDR3 is 12 residues long. CDR3 DNA: TGTGCCAGCAGTTTGGGGGGGGGCGAGCAGTACTTC. This encodes CASSLGGGEQYF.

The chain is built from TRBV4-3 and TRBJ1-2, with 10 bases identical to TRBD1. The length of the CDR3 is 13 residues. V trimming: 1 base; J trimming: 8 bases; junction bases outside the gene matches: 1. The germline V gene has CDR1 LGHNA and CDR2 YSLEER. CDR3 coding DNA: TGCGCCAGCAGCCAAGGGACAGGGGGAGGCTACACCTTC. It codes for CASSQGTGGGYTF.

The chain couples TRBV6-1 to TRBJ1-5; tentative D call: TRBD1 (6 bases). CDR1 and CDR2 (germline): MNHNS, SASEGT. The V end lost 1 base, the J end lost 6 bases, and 10 bases lay between the germline ends. The CDR3 has 14 amino acids. DNA of the CDR3: TGTGCCAGCAGTGAAGGCACAGGGTTTCAGCCCCAGCATTTT. Its translation: CASSEGTGFQPQHF.

The J gene is TRBJ1-3, the V gene TRBV7-2; D possibly corresponds to TRBD1 (6 bases). V lost 6 bases, J lost 4 bases, and 16 bases lay in between. The CDR3 runs to 15 residues. Germline V gives CDR1 SGHTA, CDR2 FQGNSA. The CDR3 nucleotides read TGTGCCAGCAGAACCGGGACACAAGACGGAAACACCATATATTTT. It specifies CASRTGTQDGNTIYF. Filled out from reference TRBV7-2 and TRBJ1-3, the complete variable domain reads GAGVSQSPSNKVTEKGKDVELRCDPISGHTALYWYRQSLGQGLEFLIYFQGNSAPDKSGLPSDRFSAERTGGSVSTLTIQRTQQEDSAVYLCASRTGTQDGNTIYFGEGSWLTVV.

The J gene is TRBJ2-3, the V gene TRBV4-2; 8 nucleotides align to TRBD2. CDR3 length: 15 amino acids. V was pared by 2 bases and J by 3 bases, with 4 bases of the junction left unmatched. Germline values: CDR1 LGHNA, CDR2 YNFKEQ. The CDR3 DNA reads TGTGCCAGCAGCCAAAGTAGCGGGGAAACAGATACGCAGTATTTT. Its protein is CASSQSSGETDTQYF.

The chain carries TRBV28 and TRBJ1-1; D possibly corresponds to TRBD1 (5 bases). This CDR3 comprises 12 residues. Germline values: CDR1 MDHEN, CDR2 SYDVKM. Trimming shortened V by 7 bases and J by 1 base, and 7 bases separated the two germline ends. The CDR3 is CASTDTNTEAFF. In DNA, the CDR3 is TGTGCCAGCACGGACACGAACACTGAAGCTTTCTTT.

The chain has TRBV9 and TRBJ2-3; 9 bases match TRBD2. This CDR3 comprises 16 residues. Trimming cost V 4 bases and J 2 bases; bases outside gene matches: 8. CDR1 and CDR2 (germline): SGDLS, YYNGEE. CDR3 coding DNA: TGTGCCAGCAGCTTGGGGAGCGGGAGGTTCACAGATACGCAGTATTTT. Translated, it gives CASSLGSGRFTDTQYF.

The CDR3 sequence is CASSATSGYEQYF. The CDR3 DNA reads as TGTGCCAGCAGCGCCACTAGCGGCTACGAGCAGTACTTC. This chain uses TRBV7-9 with TRBJ2-7, with 8 bases that match TRBD2. This CDR3 is 13 amino acids long. Germline CDR1 is SEHNR and CDR2 is FQNEAQ (reference sequence). V shed 5 bases and J 3 bases; nucleotides not matched to a gene: 3. Together with reference TRBV7-9 and TRBJ2-7, the CDR3 gives the full variable domain: DTGVSQNPRHKITKRGQNVTFRCDPISEHNRLYWYRQTLGQGPEFLTYFQNEAQLEKSRLLSDRFSAERPKGSFSTLEIQRTEQGDSAMYLCASSATSGYEQYFGPGTRLTVT.

The chain carries TRBV7-9 and TRBJ1-1, with 12 positions matching TRBD1. The CDR3 is 16 residues long. Looked up from germline, CDR1 is SEHNR and CDR2 is FQNEAQ (reference sequence). Losses at the gene ends were 5 bases for V and 8 bases for J; bases not matched to a gene: 12. The CDR3 region has the DNA TGTGCCAGCAGCCGAATAACCGGGACAGGGGGCCAAGAAGCTTTCTTT. Its translation: CASSRITGTGGQEAFF.

V is TRBV4-2 and J is TRBJ2-1; a weak D match, TRBD2 (5 bases). V gave up 0 bases and J gave up 0 bases, with 15 bases separating them. The CDR3 covers 18 residues. CDR1 LGHNA and CDR2 YNFKEQ come from the germline V gene. The CDR3 nucleotides are TGTGCCAGCAGCCAAGATTGGGGAATAGCGAGCTCCTACAATGAGCAGTTCTTC. Translation: CASSQDWGIASSYNEQFF.

The chain recombines TRBV6-5 with TRBJ1-4, with 7 positions matching TRBD1. V shed 4 bases and J 5 bases; nucleotides not matched to a gene: 1. The CDR3 has 13 residues. CDR1 and CDR2 (germline): MNHEY, SVGAGI. The chain's CDR3 is CASSLQGNEKLFF. The DNA of the CDR3 is TGTGCCAGCAGTTTACAGGGGAATGAAAAACTGTTTTTT.

V is TRBV9 and J is TRBJ2-5, with 9 bases fitting TRBD1. This CDR3 contains 16 residues. Per the germline V gene, CDR1 is SGDLS and CDR2 is YYNGEE. V dropped 4 bases and J dropped 4; count of bases not matched to a gene: 11. CDR3 bases: TGTGCCAGCAGCACCATGGACAGGGGCAAGGGAGAGACCCAGTACTTC. Residues: CASSTMDRGKGETQYF.

The chain employs TRBV4-3 and TRBJ2-7; D is possibly TRBD2 (5 bases). This CDR3 has 14 amino acids. Germline V gene sequence: CDR1 LGHNA, CDR2 YSLEER. Trimming removed 0 bases at V and 5 bases at J, with 11 bases between. CDR3 loop: CASSQDLAGDEQYF. DNA of the CDR3: TGCGCCAGCAGCCAAGATCTTGCCGGGGACGAGCAGTACTTC.

The chain links TRBV4-2 to TRBJ2-3, with 7 bases matching TRBD1. V lost 1 base to trimming and J lost 4 bases; unmatched junction nucleotides: 2. CDR3 length: 14 residues. The V gene's germline CDR1 is LGHNA and CDR2 YNFKEQ. The CDR3 DNA sequence: TGTGCCAGCAGCCAAGGTACAGGGGCAGATACGCAGTATTTT. Translated, it gives CASSQGTGADTQYF.

This chain joins TRBV28 and TRBJ1-1; TRBD1 might be the D (5 bases). Deletions cut 5 bases from V and 0 bases from J, with 13 bases between. CDR3 length equals 15 residues. Germline V gene lookup returns CDR1 MDHEN and CDR2 SYDVKM. CDR3 in amino acids: CASSPPGLLNTEAFF. Here the CDR3 DNA reads TGTGCCAGCAGTCCCCCGGGACTTTTGAACACTGAAGCTTTCTTT.

V usage is TRBV7-9 and J usage is TRBJ1-1; 7 bases map to TRBD1. The junction had 8 bases not matched to a gene; V was cut back by 4 bases and J by 0 bases. There are 16 residues in the CDR3. The germline V gene has CDR1 SEHNR and CDR2 FQNEAQ (reference sequence). The CDR3 bases are TGTGCCAGCAGCTCGGATGGGACAGTGGTGAACACTGAAGCTTTCTTT. Its translation: CASSSDGTVVNTEAFF.